This TCR beta chain was recorded in a study of T cell responses to AZD1222 COVID-19 vaccine. Study-wide findings and caveats: Only after the peak T cell response were repertoires sampled. Clonal diversity was possibly underestimated, and the donors were mostly white British, with more females. Close to half of spike-specific TCRs reportedly recognize unmutated variant regions. Among AZD1222 vaccinees, only 5 or 6 were seropositive at baseline.

Assay used: immunoSEQ multiplex PCR; TCRdb lists only in-frame clones, some missing. The sample has 95,000 or so clones, just under 90% seen once. CDR1 is SGDLS and CDR2 is YYNGEE in the germline V gene. V lost 4 bases and J 5 bases, leaving 12 bases between the germline ends. This CDR3 is built from 14 residues. With respect to this clone: The antigen remains unidentified.

This TCR was sampled from an adult in good health. V is TRBV9 and J is TRBJ1-4; D might be TRBD1 (5 bases). Sequencing was performed on peripheral blood, taken on day 0 of MenACWY control vaccination. CDR3 residues: CASSPTGVNEKLFF. The CDR3 region has the DNA TGTGCCAGCAGCCCCACGGGGGTAAATGAAAAACTGTTTTTT.